The TCR beta chain under discussion was sequenced for a study of OX40 agonist ivuxolimab in advanced cancers. Libraries were prepared by immunoSEQ multiplex PCR; TCRdb keeps only in-frame clonotypes and omits some of them. Of 45,000 to 55,000 clones listed, 65% to 85% are singletons. The material sequenced was CD4+ or CD8+ T cells sorted from blood, taken in a trial of the OX40 agonist ivuxolimab. The sequence was obtained from an adult with an advanced solid tumor such as melanoma, head and neck, liver or kidney cancer.

CDR3 sequence (DNA): TGTGCCAGCAGTTACGAGTTAAGTACTGAAGCTTTCTTT. Encoded protein: CASSYELSTEAFF. This chain links TRBV6-5 with TRBJ1-1; D is unclear. The CDR3 extends over 13 amino acids. V was shortened by 2 bases and J by 5 bases, with 9 bases between the two germline ends. In germline, CDR1 is MNHEY, CDR2 SVGAGI.